The 31 T cell receptor beta chains given below trace back to one sample, sequenced in a study of T cell repertoires in cytomegalovirus infection. TCRdb re-derived calls from the reads in MiXCR, one entry per CDR3 protein. The sample shows 300,000 to 400,000 distinct CDR3 sequences, over 7.5% of them seen only once. The source material was PBMCs. All receptors come from a human donor in good health (CMV status not recorded). Some clones in this sample may be carry-over from other donors' samples.

This CDR3 reads CASSRDRYIQYF. The CDR3 DNA sequence: TGTGCCAGCAGTCGGGACCGCTACATTCAGTACTTC. The V call is TRBV7-2, the J call TRBJ2-4, with D tentatively TRBD1 or TRBD2 (5 bases each). The V and J ends lost 6 bases and 8 bases respectively, with 11 bases between them. The CDR3 runs to 12 residues. Germline CDR1 is SGHTA and CDR2 is FQGNSA. The entire variable domain, with the rest obtained from reference TRBV7-2 and TRBJ2-4, is as follows: GAGVSQSPSNKVTEKGKDVELRCDPISGHTALYWYRQSLGQGLEFLIYFQGNSAPDKSGLPSDRFSAERTGGSVSTLTIQRTQQEDSAVYLCASSRDRYIQYFGAGTRLSVL.

The table lists this clonotype with many counts. The genes are TRBV7-3 and TRBJ2-2, with no clear D. Trimming left V 5 bases short and J 6 bases short, with 13 bases between. Germline loops: CDR1 SGHTA, CDR2 FQGTGA. The CDR3 is 14 residues long. The CDR3 region has the DNA TGTGCCAGCAGCAACAGCCGGATGGCCGGGGAGCTGTTTTTT. Translation gives CASSNSRMAGELFF.

In DNA, the CDR3 is TGTGCCAGCAGATCACCTAGAGGGGGCAGGAACACCGGGGAGCTGTTTTTT. This sequence encodes CASRSPRGGRNTGELFF. The chain has TRBV6-6 and TRBJ2-2; 7 nucleotides agree with TRBD1. This CDR3 region has 17 residues. Germline CDR1 MNHNY, CDR2 SVGAGI (reference sequence). The ends lost 6 bases at V and 1 base at J; junction bases unmatched: 11.

This clonotype showed up many times. The V and J genes are TRBV7-2 and TRBJ2-1, with TRBD1 matching over 10 bases. The length of the CDR3 is 15 residues. Germline CDR1 is SGHTA and CDR2 is FQGNSA. V dropped 1 base and J dropped 7; count of bases not matched to a gene: 4. CDR3 DNA sequence: TGTGCCAGCAGCTTAGGACAGGGGGCGTCGAATGAGCAGTTCTTC. Protein: CASSLGQGASNEQFF.

Only a few counts were recorded for this clonotype. The chain couples TRBV7-2 to TRBJ2-7, with 7 positions matching TRBD1. Germline assignment: CDR1 SGHTA and CDR2 FQGNSA. This CDR3 comprises 12 residues. V shed 8 bases and J 4 bases; nucleotides not matched to a gene: 5. For the CDR3, the DNA is TGTGCCAGCGGTGCCAGGGGGTACGAGCAGTACTTC. As protein: CASGARGYEQYF.

The sample holds many counts of this clonotype. The J gene is TRBJ2-5, the V gene TRBV7-2; D is uncertain. Between the trimmed V and J ends, which lost 3 bases and 5 bases, there was a span of 19 bases. The CDR3 covers 16 residues. The germline V gene encodes CDR1 SGHTA and CDR2 FQGNSA. The CDR3 DNA reads TGTGCCAGCAGCTTGCGGTTAAGACCCCCGATGGAGACCCAGTACTTC. Translated, it gives CASSLRLRPPMETQYF.

V usage is TRBV19 and J usage is TRBJ2-7, with 10 nucleotides matching TRBD1. V shed 4 bases and J 4 bases; nucleotides not matched to a gene: 13. The CDR3 consists of 17 residues. Germline lookup yields CDR1 LNHDA and CDR2 SQIVND (reference sequence). The CDR3 is CASSTPGTGDTNYEQYF. The CDR3 DNA reads as TGTGCCAGTAGTACGCCCGGGACAGGGGATACCAATTACGAGCAGTACTTC.

This clonotype was detected ten times or more. This chain links TRBV7-2 with TRBJ2-7; D gene uncertain. Trimming took 2 bases from V and 3 from J, leaving 5 bases between them. The CDR3 is 12 amino acids. The germline CDR1 and CDR2 sequences are SGHTA and FQGNSA. CDR3 nucleotides: TGTGCCAGCAGCTTAACCATCTACGAGCAGTACTTC. It yields the protein CASSLTIYEQYF.

The CDR3 loop is CASSPFDRRANEKLFF. CDR3 DNA: TGTGCCAGCAGTCCCTTCGACCGGCGGGCTAATGAAAAACTGTTTTTT. The chain has TRBV28 and TRBJ1-4; D remains ambiguous. The germline V gene encodes CDR1 MDHEN and CDR2 SYDVKM. This CDR3 has 16 residues. Trimming took off 5 bases at V and 3 bases at J, with 16 bases between the two ends.

This clonotype was seen many times. The chain links TRBV7-6 to TRBJ2-1; 10 bases agree with TRBD1. The CDR3 sequence is 16 residues long. Germline V gives CDR1 SGHVS, CDR2 FNYEAQ. V was pared by 3 bases and J by 5 bases, with 7 bases of the junction left unmatched. As DNA, the CDR3 is TGTGCCAGCAGCTTTTCGTCCGGGACAGGGGACAATGAGCAGTTCTTC. As protein: CASSFSSGTGDNEQFF.

This clonotype was detected ten times or more. This sequence joins TRBV7-2 and TRBJ1-4; 7 nucleotides line up with TRBD1. CDR3 size: 14 residues. Unmatched junction bases numbered 5, after V lost 4 bases and J lost 6 bases. The V gene's germline CDR1 is SGHTA and CDR2 FQGNSA. The CDR3 spells CASSYDRAHEKLFF. For the CDR3, the DNA is TGTGCCAGCAGCTACGACAGGGCACATGAAAAACTGTTTTTT.

V gene TRBV5-6 combines with J gene TRBJ2-1; TRBD2 might be the D (6 bases). V lost 1 base, J lost 1 base, and 12 bases lay in between. Germline lookup yields CDR1 SGHDT and CDR2 YYEEEE. This CDR3 is built from 16 residues. CDR3 region: CASSLRGLGSYNEQFF. CDR3 nucleotide sequence: TGTGCCAGCAGCTTGAGGGGACTCGGTTCCTACAATGAGCAGTTCTTC.

This clonotype turned up a few times. V is TRBV29-1 and J is TRBJ2-2; D possibly corresponds to TRBD2 (6 bases). Trimming took off 7 bases at V and 11 bases at J, with 11 bases between the two ends. The CDR3 sequence is 10 residues long. Germline values: CDR1 SQVTM, CDR2 ANQGSEA. The CDR3, as DNA: TGCAGCGGGGGGGATCGAGAGCTGTTTTTT. Translated: CSGGDRELFF.

This clonotype was found many times. CDR3 sequence (DNA): TGTGCCAGCAGTTTAAACAGGGCAATGAACACTGAAGCTTTCTTT. Translating it yields CASSLNRAMNTEAFF. This chain joins TRBV28 and TRBJ1-1, with a weak D call TRBD1 (6 bases). The CDR3 contains 15 residues. Germline CDR1 and CDR2: MDHEN and SYDVKM. Trimming pared 2 bases from V and 0 bases from J, leaving 10 bases between. The full variable domain, with the rest looked up from reference TRBV28 and TRBJ1-1, is DVKVTQSSRYLVKRTGEKVFLECVQDMDHENMFWYRQDPGLGLRLIYFSYDVKMKEKGDIPEGYSVSREKKERFSLILESASTNQTSMYLCASSLNRAMNTEAFFGQGTRLTVV.

Ten or more counts support this clonotype. The chain employs TRBV7-9 and TRBJ2-1; 8 positions match TRBD2. Germline V gives CDR1 SEHNR, CDR2 FQNEAQ (reference sequence). The CDR3 runs 14 residues. V was pared by 2 bases and J by 10 bases, with 7 bases of the junction left unmatched. CDR3 sequence (DNA): TGTGCCAGCAGCTTACCGGGAGGGCCGGTCGAGCAGTTCTTC. It is translated as CASSLPGGPVEQFF.

V gene TRBV20-1 combines with J gene TRBJ2-5; TRBD1 is a possible D gene (6 bases). Trimming removed 4 bases at V and 2 bases at J, with 8 bases between. The CDR3 extends over 12 amino acids. Per germline, CDR1 DFQATT and CDR2 SNEGSKA (reference sequence). The CDR3 DNA reads as TGCAGTGCTAACGGACAGCAAGAGACCCAGTACTTC. This codes for CSANGQQETQYF.

This clonotype was seen at least ten times. The genes are TRBV7-2 and TRBJ2-5, with TRBD2 as a possible D gene (5 bases). Germline V gene lookup returns CDR1 SGHTA and CDR2 FQGNSA. The CDR3 runs to 14 residues. Trimming cost V 5 bases and J 3 bases, with 13 bases left between them. In nucleotides, the CDR3 is TGTGCCAGCAGCCGGGCGGGTCCCAAAGAGACCCAGTACTTC. This sequence encodes CASSRAGPKETQYF.

The V call is TRBV12-3 or TRBV12-4, the J call TRBJ2-2; perhaps TRBD1 as D (5 bases). The V gene lost 6 bases and the J gene lost 4 bases, with 21 bases spanning the gap. The CDR3 is 17 residues long. In DNA form, the CDR3 reads TGTGCCAGCAGCTCCCCGGCGGAACAGGTTGTCACCGGGGAGCTGTTTTTT. Amino acids: CASSSPAEQVVTGELFF.

Many counts were recorded for this clonotype. The rearrangement joins TRBV7-2 to TRBJ1-4; the D gene is possibly TRBD1 (6 bases). Germline CDR1 is SGHTA and CDR2 is FQGNSA. V was shortened by 3 bases and J by 4 bases, with 15 bases between the two germline ends. This CDR3 is 16 amino acids long. The CDR3 sequence is CASSLVVGALNEKLFF. In nucleotides, the CDR3 is TGTGCCAGCAGCTTGGTAGTGGGGGCACTTAATGAAAAACTGTTTTTT.

This clonotype was found a few times. V and J are TRBV6-2 or TRBV6-3 and TRBJ2-1; TRBD2 matches 11 bases. With 0 bases clipped from V and 0 bases from J, the junction kept 7 bases outside the gene matches. The CDR3 length is 19 residues. Germline V lookup: CDR1 MNHEY, CDR2 SVGEGT. The CDR3 sequence is CASSYSLAGGSSSYNEQFF. The CDR3 DNA is TGTGCCAGCAGTTACTCTCTAGCGGGAGGTTCAAGCTCCTACAATGAGCAGTTCTTC.

This clonotype was observed a handful of times. The genes are TRBV7-2 and TRBJ2-1; D is ambiguous. Trimming removed 5 bases from V and 1 base from J, with 21 bases in between. The CDR3 totals 18 residues. Germline loops: CDR1 SGHTA, CDR2 FQGNSA. In DNA, the CDR3 is TGTGCCAGCAGCCTACCCCCGGTCCGGAGTCCTTCCTACAATGAGCAGTTCTTC. It specifies CASSLPPVRSPSYNEQFF.

This clonotype was counted many times. The CDR3 here is CASSLTGLTTGELFF. The CDR3, as DNA: TGTGCCAGCAGCTTGACCGGCCTAACGACCGGGGAGCTGTTTTTT. J is TRBJ2-2 and V is TRBV7-8; D unclear. Trimming shortened V by 3 bases and J by 5 bases, and 13 bases separated the two germline ends. CDR3 length: 15 residues. Germline CDR1 SGHVS, CDR2 FQNEAQ.

There are a few counts of this clonotype. This chain joins TRBV12-3 or TRBV12-4 and TRBJ1-5, with D possibly being TRBD1 (6 bases). The V gene lost 2 bases and the J gene lost 7 bases, with 9 bases spanning the gap. This CDR3 has 13 residues. The DNA of the CDR3 is TGTGCCAGCAGTTTAACGGGGGCGCAGCCCCAGCATTTT. It translates to CASSLTGAQPQHF.

Comment on this clonotype: A much more abundant neighbour one base away suggests this may be a read error. This chain joins TRBV5-4 and TRBJ2-1, with 7 bases fitting TRBD1. Germline values: CDR1 SGHNT, CDR2 YYREEE (reference sequence). Trimming removed 4 bases from V and 5 bases from J; junction bases left unmatched: 3. The CDR3 loop spans 13 amino acids. CDR3 amino acids: CASSVDRDNEQFF. The DNA of the CDR3 is TGTGCCAGCAGCGTCGACAGGGACAATGAGCAGTTCTTC.

The table lists this clonotype with many counts. The V and J genes are TRBV18 and TRBJ1-1, with 8 bases lining up with TRBD1. Trimming cost V 3 bases and J 0 bases; bases outside gene matches: 12. This CDR3 is built from 18 residues. Germline lookup yields CDR1 KGHSH and CDR2 LQKENI. CDR3 in amino acids: CASSPLSRGPLMNTEAFF. CDR3 in DNA: TGTGCCAGCTCACCTCTGAGCAGGGGGCCGCTTATGAACACTGAAGCTTTCTTT. Full variable domain (rest looked up from reference TRBV18 and TRBJ1-1): NAGVMQNPRHLVRRRGQEARLRCSPMKGHSHVYWYRQLPEEGLKFMVYLQKENIIDESGMPKERFSAEFPKEGPSILRIQQVVRGDSAAYFCASSPLSRGPLMNTEAFFGQGTRLTVV.

DNA for the CDR3: TGCAGCGTTGAAGCTACGACACGCCTAGACACTGAAGCTTTCTTT. Protein product: CSVEATTRLDTEAFF. This chain uses TRBV29-1 with TRBJ1-1; unclear D gene. Germline CDR1 and CDR2: SQVTM and ANQGSEA. Between the trimmed V and J ends, which lost 1 base and 3 bases, there was a span of 15 bases. The CDR3 has 15 amino acids.

The chain has TRBV10-3 and TRBJ1-1; D may be TRBD1 (6 bases). V shed 6 bases and J shed 1 base, with 12 bases lying between them. The CDR3 is made up of 14 amino acids. In germline, CDR1 is ENHRY, CDR2 SYGVKD. The CDR3 sequence: CAISSDSPNTEAFF. The CDR3 nucleotides are TGTGCCATCAGCTCGGACAGCCCGAACACTGAAGCTTTCTTT.

This clonotype was counted only a few times. V is TRBV25-1 and J is TRBJ2-2; D is perhaps TRBD2 (6 bases). The CDR3 covers 15 residues. Germline V gene sequence: CDR1 MGHDK, CDR2 SYGVNS. V lost 3 bases, J lost 0 bases, and 8 bases lay in between. CDR3: CASSEGGANTGELFF. CDR3 sequence (DNA): TGTGCCAGCAGTGAGGGAGGAGCGAACACCGGGGAGCTGTTTTTT.

This clonotype was observed at least ten times. The chain recombines TRBV7-2 with TRBJ2-2; 7 bases are a match to TRBD1. Germline values: CDR1 SGHTA, CDR2 FQGNSA. With V trimmed by 5 bases and J by 4 bases, 7 bases remained unmatched. CDR3 length: 15 residues. In DNA, the CDR3 is TGTGCCAGCAGCCCGCGACAGGGTAGCACCGGGGAGCTGTTTTTT. It translates to CASSPRQGSTGELFF. The whole variable domain, remainder taken from reference TRBV7-2 and TRBJ2-2, is GAGVSQSPSNKVTEKGKDVELRCDPISGHTALYWYRQSLGQGLEFLIYFQGNSAPDKSGLPSDRFSAERTGGSVSTLTIQRTQQEDSAVYLCASSPRQGSTGELFFGEGSRLTVL.

This clonotype was observed a few times. The genes are TRBV20-1 and TRBJ2-6; D remains unclear. This CDR3 has 15 residues. Germline CDR1 reads DFQATT; CDR2 reads SNEGSKA (reference sequence). V lost 5 bases and J 4 bases, leaving 15 bases between the germline ends. The CDR3 nucleotides read TGCAGTGCTGAGGACGCCCAGCGCGGGGCCAACGTCCTGACTTTC. Protein sequence: CSAEDAQRGANVLTF.

The J gene is TRBJ2-3, the V gene TRBV7-8, with 13 nucleotides matching TRBD2. The germline CDR1 and CDR2 sequences are SGHVS and FQNEAQ. J was trimmed by 4 bases and V by 6 bases; bases with no gene match: 4. The CDR3 loop spans 15 amino acids. CDR3 residues: CASSWTSGSADTQYF. In nucleotides, the CDR3 is TGTGCCAGCAGTTGGACTAGCGGGAGTGCAGATACGCAGTATTTT. The entire variable domain, with the rest obtained from reference TRBV7-8 and TRBJ2-3, is as follows: GAGVSQSPRYKVAKRGQDVALRCDPISGHVSLFWYQQALGQGPEFLTYFQNEAQLDKSGLPSDRFFAERPEGSVSTLKIQRTQQEDSAVYLCASSWTSGSADTQYFGPGTRLTVL.